This TCR beta chain was captured in a study of shared clonotypes between healthy human individuals. As for the study in general: Per donor, CD8 memory used one plate, CD8 naive used two, CD4 memory used three and CD4 naive used three.

In the CD4+ fraction, cells were divided into CD45RA+ naive and CD45RA-negative memory subsets. The CDR3 is 14 residues long. V lost 5 bases, J lost 2 bases, and 12 bases lay in between. The V gene's germline CDR1 is LNHDA and CDR2 SQIVND (reference sequence). Deep was the level at which the assay was run. Measured with immunoSEQ multiplex PCR; TCRdb has only the in-frame clones, and not every one. Of a few million clones listed, approximately 93% are singletons. The sequenced sample consisted of naive CD4+ T cells from PBMCs. The subset: CD45RA+ positively selected. The receptor comes from a man aged 18 to 29 in good health. Some clones in this sample may be carry-over from other donors' samples. The V gene is TRBV19, the J gene TRBJ1-1; D perhaps matches TRBD1 (6 bases). The CDR3 here is CASSPHRDNTEAFF. The CDR3 DNA follows: TGTGCCAGTAGTCCGCACAGGGATAACACTGAAGCTTTCTTT.